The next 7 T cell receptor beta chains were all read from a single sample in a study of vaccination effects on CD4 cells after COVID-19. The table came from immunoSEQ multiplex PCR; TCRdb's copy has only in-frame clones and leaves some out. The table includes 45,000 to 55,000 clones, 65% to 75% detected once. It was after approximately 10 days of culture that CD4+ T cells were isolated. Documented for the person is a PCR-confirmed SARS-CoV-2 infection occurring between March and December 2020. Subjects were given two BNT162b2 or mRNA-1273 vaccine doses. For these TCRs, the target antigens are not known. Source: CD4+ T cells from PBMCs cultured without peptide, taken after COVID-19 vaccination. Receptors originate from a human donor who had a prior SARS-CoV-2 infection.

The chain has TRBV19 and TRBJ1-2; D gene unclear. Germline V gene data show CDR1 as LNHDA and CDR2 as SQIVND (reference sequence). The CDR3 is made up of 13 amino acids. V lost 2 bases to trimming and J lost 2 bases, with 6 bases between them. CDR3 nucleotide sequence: TGTGCCAGTAGTATACAGACCAACTATGGCTACACCTTC. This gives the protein CASSIQTNYGYTF.

CDR3 coding DNA: TGTGCCAGCAGCCAAGGATCACCGTCCCTCAATTCACCCCTCCACTTT. It encodes CASSQGSPSLNSPLHF. V and J are TRBV14 and TRBJ1-6; unclear D gene. Between the trimmed V and J ends, which lost 1 base and 7 bases, there was a span of 14 bases. CDR1 and CDR2 from the germline V gene are SGHDN and FVKESK. CDR3 length: 16 amino acids.

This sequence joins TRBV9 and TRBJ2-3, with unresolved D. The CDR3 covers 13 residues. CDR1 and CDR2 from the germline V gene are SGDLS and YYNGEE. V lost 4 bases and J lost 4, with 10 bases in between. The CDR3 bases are TGTGCCAGCAGCCGATCCGTGTCAGATACGCAGTATTTT. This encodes CASSRSVSDTQYF.

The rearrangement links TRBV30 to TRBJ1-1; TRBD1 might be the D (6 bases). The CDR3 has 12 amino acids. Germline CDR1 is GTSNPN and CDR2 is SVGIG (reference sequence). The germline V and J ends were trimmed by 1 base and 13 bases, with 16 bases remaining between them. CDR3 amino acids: CAWSAGVTQGFF. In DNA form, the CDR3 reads TGTGCCTGGAGTGCAGGGGTTACGCAAGGTTTCTTT. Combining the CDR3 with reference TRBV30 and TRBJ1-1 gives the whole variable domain SQTIHQWPATLVQPVGSPLSLECTVEGTSNPNLYWYRQAAGRGLQLLFYSVGIGQISSEVPQNLSASRPQDRQFILSSKKLLLSDSGFYLCAWSAGVTQGFFGQGTRLTVV.

As DNA, the CDR3 is TGTGCCAGCAGTGAATTCCGGGGGGGCGGCGAAAAACTGTTTTTT. This translates into CASSEFRGGGEKLFF. V and J are TRBV25-1 and TRBJ1-4; the D gene is possibly TRBD1 (6 bases). V was clipped by 1 base and J by 8 bases, with 14 bases between them. The CDR3 runs 15 residues. Germline V gives CDR1 MGHDK, CDR2 SYGVNS.

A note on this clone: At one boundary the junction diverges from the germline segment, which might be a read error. The CDR3 DNA is TGTGCTAGCAGCTTAGCACTAGCGGGAGCTGAGCAGTTCTTC. Protein product: CASSLALAGAEQFF. The J gene is TRBJ2-1, the V gene TRBV7-7, with TRBD2 matching 11 bases. Per germline, CDR1 SSHAT and CDR2 FNYEAQ (reference sequence). The CDR3 is 14 amino acids.

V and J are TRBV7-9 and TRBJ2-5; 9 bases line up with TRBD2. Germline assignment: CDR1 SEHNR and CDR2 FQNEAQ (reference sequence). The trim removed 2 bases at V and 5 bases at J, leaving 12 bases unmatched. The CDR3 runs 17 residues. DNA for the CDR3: TGTGCCAGCAGCTTATCCTGGACTAGCGAGGGGACGGAGACCCAGTACTTC. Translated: CASSLSWTSEGTETQYF.